Presented here are 16 T cell receptor beta chains from one specimen sequenced in a study of T cell repertoires in cytomegalovirus infection. From the reads, TCRdb called clonotypes with MiXCR, one entry per CDR3 protein. The sample has about 740,000 distinct CDR3 sequences, about a third seen once. Sample: PBMCs. These receptors all come from a human donor in good health (CMV status not recorded). Some clones in this sample may be carry-over from other donors' samples.

This clonotype was observed a handful of times. The V call is TRBV7-9, the J call TRBJ2-1; 7 bases fit TRBD2. Germline trimming cut 6 bases from V and 8 bases from J; bases unmatched to any gene: 22. This CDR3 has 18 residues. From germline, CDR1 is SEHNR and CDR2 FQNEAQ (reference sequence). As DNA, the CDR3 is TGTGCCAGCAGTCGACCTAATCGAGCGGGGACCCACAGAGATGAGCAGTTCTTC. This gives the protein CASSRPNRAGTHRDEQFF.

The V gene is TRBV13, the J gene TRBJ2-2; D tentatively reads TRBD1 or TRBD2 (5 bases each). Germline CDR1 and CDR2: PRHDT and FYEKMQ (reference sequence). Trimming took 1 base from V and 8 from J, leaving 11 bases between them. This CDR3 comprises 14 residues. The CDR3 is CASSLAGPLGELFF. The CDR3, as DNA: TGTGCCAGCAGCTTAGCGGGACCCCTGGGGGAGCTGTTTTTT.

This clonotype appeared a single time. The rearrangement joins TRBV28 to TRBJ2-7; 10 bases are shared with TRBD1. Germline V gene sequence: CDR1 MDHEN, CDR2 SYDVKM. The CDR3 loop spans 15 amino acids. Trimming removed 3 bases from V and 12 bases from J; junction bases left unmatched: 14. CDR3 nucleotide sequence: TGTGCCAGCAGTTTCGGGGACAGGGGACCTGACGGGCGGTACTTC. Encoded protein: CASSFGDRGPDGRYF.

This clonotype was recorded a few times. The chain recombines TRBV28 with TRBJ1-1; tentatively, D is TRBD1 (6 bases). The V end was cut by 3 bases, the J end by 8 bases, with 19 bases between. The CDR3 covers 15 residues. From germline, CDR1 is MDHEN and CDR2 SYDVKM. CDR3 nucleotides: TGTGCCAGCAGTTTTTTTCTGGGGGCGGTAGGGGAAGCTTTCTTT. As protein: CASSFFLGAVGEAFF. Combining the CDR3 with reference TRBV28 and TRBJ1-1 gives the whole variable domain DVKVTQSSRYLVKRTGEKVFLECVQDMDHENMFWYRQDPGLGLRLIYFSYDVKMKEKGDIPEGYSVSREKKERFSLILESASTNQTSMYLCASSFFLGAVGEAFFGQGTRLTVV.

This clonotype was recorded many times. The chain combines TRBV7-2 with TRBJ2-1, with TRBD1 as a possible D gene (5 bases). The CDR3 has 15 residues. The V end lost 8 bases, the J end lost 0 bases, and 14 bases lay between the germline ends. The V gene's germline CDR1 is SGHTA and CDR2 FQGNSA. DNA for the CDR3: TGTGCCAGCCCCAGGGTAGCCGGCTCCTACAATGAGCAGTTCTTC. Amino acids: CASPRVAGSYNEQFF.

The chain uses TRBV6-6 and TRBJ2-1; 8 bases map to TRBD1. The germline V gene encodes CDR1 MNHNY and CDR2 SVGAGI (reference sequence). The CDR3 sequence is 16 residues long. J lost 4 bases, V lost 5 bases, and 10 bases had no gene match. The DNA of the CDR3 is TGTGCCAGCAGTGGATCGGGACAGGCCAATTACAATGAGCAGTTCTTC. Amino acid sequence: CASSGSGQANYNEQFF.

This clonotype was counted at least ten times. This chain uses TRBV7-8 with TRBJ1-1, with D tentatively TRBD1 (6 bases). In germline, CDR1 is SGHVS, CDR2 FQNEAQ. With 3 bases removed from V and 6 bases from J, the gap between germline ends came to 14 bases. This CDR3 region has 14 residues. The CDR3 bases are TGTGCCAGCAGCTTGGGACACCGTCGACCTGAAGCTTTCTTT. Translated: CASSLGHRRPEAFF.

CDR3 sequence reads: CASSSGKREQYTQYF. The CDR3 DNA follows: TGTGCCAGCAGTAGTGGAAAGCGGGAGCAATATACGCAGTATTTT. The chain couples TRBV27 to TRBJ2-3, with 8 bases lining up with TRBD2. Germline V lookup: CDR1 MNHEY, CDR2 SMNVEV (reference sequence). V shed 5 bases and J 7 bases; nucleotides not matched to a gene: 11. The CDR3 consists of 15 residues.

This clonotype has ten or more counts. The CDR3 DNA reads as TGTGCCAGCAGCTTAGTCGACTCGATAAACATTCAGTACTTC. Encoded protein: CASSLVDSINIQYF. The chain joins TRBV7-2 to TRBJ2-4; no clear D gene. V was trimmed by 1 base and J by 6 bases, leaving 10 bases between them. Germline V gives CDR1 SGHTA, CDR2 FQGNSA. The CDR3 runs to 14 residues.

This clonotype was detected only once. The V call is TRBV29-1, the J call TRBJ1-2; D is ambiguous. Germline assignment: CDR1 SQVTM and CDR2 ANQGSEA. Trimming removed 2 bases at V and 3 bases at J, with 10 bases between. The CDR3 runs 13 residues. The CDR3 nucleotides read TGCAGCGTTGAAAGGGTGGGGTACTATGGCTACACCTTC. This translates into CSVERVGYYGYTF.

The chain employs TRBV14 and TRBJ2-2; D possibly corresponds to TRBD1 (6 bases). From germline, CDR1 is SGHDN and CDR2 FVKESK. The germline V and J ends were trimmed by 1 base and 4 bases, with 13 bases remaining between them. The length of the CDR3 is 16 residues. CDR3 in DNA: TGTGCCAGCAGCCAAGTCGGACAGACTCCCACCGGGGAGCTGTTTTTT. This sequence encodes CASSQVGQTPTGELFF. The full variable domain, with the rest looked up from reference TRBV14 and TRBJ2-2, is EAGVTQFPSHSVIEKGQTVTLRCDPISGHDNLYWYRRVMGKEIKFLLHFVKESKQDESGMPNNRFLAERTGGTYSTLKVQPAELEDSGVYFCASSQVGQTPTGELFFGEGSRLTVL.

This clonotype came up a few times. This chain uses TRBV10-3 with TRBJ1-2; D might be TRBD1 (5 bases). From germline, CDR1 is ENHRY and CDR2 SYGVKD. The V end lost 6 bases, the J end lost 6 bases, and 14 bases lay between the germline ends. This CDR3 has 13 residues. The CDR3 sequence is CAISDTGGNGYTF. CDR3 nucleotide sequence: TGTGCCATCAGCGACACCGGGGGTAATGGCTACACCTTC.

The chain couples TRBV12-3 or TRBV12-4 to TRBJ1-1; TRBD1 is a possible D gene (6 bases). V lost 9 bases, J lost 0 bases, and 14 bases lay in between. This CDR3 contains 14 residues. CDR3 DNA sequence: TGTGCCAGAAGCCTAGGGGGGATGAACACTGAAGCTTTCTTT. Translating it yields CARSLGGMNTEAFF.

This chain joins TRBV20-1 and TRBJ2-2; D is tentatively TRBD1 or TRBD2 (5 bases each). The ends were cut back, 0 bases at V and 7 bases at J, with 24 bases in the middle. The CDR3 is 18 residues long. The germline CDR1 and CDR2 sequences are DFQATT and SNEGSKA (reference sequence). The DNA of the CDR3 is TGCAGTGCTAGAGATATATCGTCCAGCTTACTGAGGGGCGGGGAGCTGTTTTTT. It codes for CSARDISSSLLRGGELFF.

This clonotype was found a few times. The chain is built from TRBV12-3 or TRBV12-4 and TRBJ2-6; D unresolved. The CDR3 has 15 amino acids. V lost 3 bases and J lost 0, with 6 bases in between. CDR3 protein: CASSFPSSGANVLTF. CDR3 nucleotides: TGTGCCAGCAGTTTCCCTAGCTCTGGGGCCAACGTCCTGACTTTC.

The CDR3 DNA is TGTGCCAGCAGTTACTCGGCGGGGGGGTACCAAGAGACCCAGTACTTC. Amino acid sequence: CASSYSAGGYQETQYF. This rearrangement joins TRBV6-6 to TRBJ2-5, with 9 bases aligning to TRBD2. Trimming cost V 0 bases and J 0 bases; bases outside gene matches: 2. Germline V gene sequence: CDR1 MNHNY, CDR2 SVGAGI (reference sequence). The CDR3 runs to 16 residues.